This is a list of T cell receptor beta chains from one sample in a study of tumor-infiltrating lymphocytes in primary liver carcinoma. TCRdb independently ran MiXCR on the multiplex PCR reads; one entry per CDR3 protein. In the table there are 50,000 to 65,000 distinct CDR3 sequences, roughly two thirds of which are singletons. Sequencing used liver tumor tissue from sampling region 4. These receptors were obtained from a middle-aged man with primary liver carcinoma and hepatitis B virus infection. The CDR3 runs from the conserved cysteine through the conserved F or W. The D gene is left open where the match is weak. Where a row states a size, it is once, few, many or the class of an expanded clone; other rows omit it.

size	D	J	V	CDR3	DNA
many	TRBD2	TRBJ2-5	TRBV4-2	CASSQASSGFQETQYF	TGTGCCAGCAGCCAAGCGTCTAGCGGGTTTCAAGAGACCCAGTACTTC
NA	NA	TRBJ2-1	TRBV24-1	CATGVKLARSYNEQLF	TGTGCCACCGGTGTAAAGCTAGCGCGTTCTTACAATGAGCAGCTCTTC
NA	TRBD2	TRBJ2-1	TRBV11-2	CASSSLKVSGTSGKNEQFF	TGTGCCAGCAGCTCATTAAAGGTTTCAGGGACTAGCGGGAAGAATGAGCAGTTCTTC
NA	NA	TRBJ2-7	TRBV6-1	CAISDWISPHHEGEQYF	TGTGCCATCAGTGATTGGATAAGCCCCCACCACGAGGGCGAGCAGTACTTC
NA	NA	TRBJ1-1	TRBV29-1	CGFSLRISNTEAFF	TGCGGCTTTAGTTTGAGGATCTCGAACACTGAAGCTTTCTTT
NA	TRBD1	TRBJ2-7	TRBV11-2	CVNSQGTGRAYEQYF	TGTGTCAACAGCCAAGGGACAGGGAGAGCCTACGAGCAGTACTTC
NA	TRBD1	TRBJ1-1	TRBV29-1	CSVPGQGMEKTEAFF	TGCAGCGTACCCGGACAGGGTATGGAGAAGACTGAAGCTTTCTTT
NA	TRBD2	TRBJ2-1	TRBV5-5	CASGSDPSGNSYNGQFF	TGTGCCAGCGGCTCCGACCCTAGCGGGAACTCCTACAATGGACAGTTCTTC
few	NA	TRBJ2-2	TRBV11-2	CASSLGGETGELFF	TGTGCCAGCAGCTTAGGCGGGGAAACCGGGGAGCTGTTTTTT
many	NA	TRBJ2-6	TRBV11-2	CASSLSSGIGANVLTF	TGCGCCAGCAGCTTATCGTCAGGGATTGGGGCCAACGTCCTGACTTTC
NA	NA	TRBJ1-1	TRBV10-1	CSSAVRTLGTVTEAFF	TGTTCATCAGCAGTGAGGACTTTAGGAACCGTCACTGAAGCTTTCTTT
NA	NA	TRBJ1-1	TRBV29-1	CSASGRWAMNTVALF	TGCAGTGCATCGGGGAGGTGGGCTATGAACACTGTAGCTCTCTTT
few	NA	TRBJ2-1	TRBV6-6	CASSYSVGQGIHNEQLF	NA
once	NA	TRBJ1-5	TRBV6-1	CANSEARTANQPQHF	TGTGCCAACAGTGAAGCACGTACGGCAAATCAGCCCCAGCATTTT
NA	TRBD2	TRBJ2-3	TRBV11-1	CASSLARTSGSTGTQYF	TGTGCCAGCAGCTTAGCTAGGACTAGCGGGTCCACAGGTACGCAGTATTTT
once	TRBD2	TRBJ2-5	TRBV11-2	CASSLGLAEIQEAQYF	TGTGCCAGCAGCCTAGGTCTAGCGGAGATCCAAGAGGCACAGTACTTC
NA	NA	TRBJ2-3	TRBV11-2	CASSPLADDTQYF	TGTGCCAGCAGCCCGCTAGCAGACGATACGCAGTATTTT
NA	TRBD2	TRBJ2-1	TRBV11-1	CASSIYRSAGGSYNEQFF	TGTGCCAGCAGCATATACCGCTCCGCGGGAGGGTCCTACAATGAACAGTTCTTC
NA	TRBD1	TRBJ1-2	TRBV11-2	CVSSYTGGSPGYTF	TGTGTCAGCAGCTATACAGGGGGCTCCCCTGGCTACACCTTC
NA	NA	TRBJ2-3	TRBV7-8	CASSGVNEDTQYF	TGTGCCAGCTCGGGGGTGAACGAGGATACACAGTATTTT
NA	TRBD1	TRBJ2-5	TRBV4-1	CARSPSGGGEAQYF	TGCGCCAGGAGCCCTTCAGGGGGCGGTGAGGCGCAGTACTTC
NA	NA	TRBJ2-7	TRBV2	CASNVNRAVSYEQYF	TGTGCCAGCAATGTGAACAGAGCGGTCTCCTACGAGCAGTACTTC
NA	NA	TRBJ2-3	TRBV6-2/TRBV6-3	CASSTIGSDQYF	TGTGCCAGCAGTACCATCGGGAGTGACCAGTATTTT
NA	NA	TRBJ2-3	TRBV7-8	CTSSSTGGGYSDTQYF	TGTACCAGCAGCTCAACAGGGGGGGGATATTCGGATACGCAGTATTTT